The 9 T cell receptor beta chains below all came from one sample that was sequenced in a study of post-analysis software for immune sequencing data (dated by TCRdb to about 2015). Antigen specificity for these receptors is unknown. The paper as a whole reports these results and caveats: Significantly higher frequencies in patients than in controls were found for roughly 5 TRBV segments, including TRBV5-6, TRBV5-1 and TRBV20-1.

Library creation used PCR. Sequencing instrument: Illumina HiSeq 2500. To reduce PCR and sequencing biases, unique molecular identifiers were built into the TCR beta cDNA libraries. TCRdb trimmed the raw reads at Q25, called clones with MiXCR and kept productive beta chains. Under each unique CDR3 protein, matching rows form one entry showing the most common genes and DNA. The sample table records 380,000 or so distinct CDR3 sequences; approximately 38% of these occur just once. The ten largest clonotypes hold roughly 13% of the sample. Specimen: blood. All receptors derive from a girl aged 10 to 17 with multiple sclerosis.

V and J are TRBV10-3 and TRBJ1-1, with TRBD1 identical over 8 bases. CDR1 and CDR2 from the germline V gene are ENHRY and SYGVKD. The CDR3 covers 14 residues. V lost 7 bases to trimming and J lost 5 bases; unmatched junction nucleotides: 9. The CDR3 sequence: CAITRDRGGTEAFF. For the CDR3, the DNA is TGTGCCATCACCCGCGACAGGGGAGGTACTGAAGCTTTCTTT.

This clonotype was seen a few times. The chain has TRBV2 and TRBJ2-3; the D gene could be TRBD1 or TRBD2 (5 bases each). Germline V CDR1 and CDR2: SNHLY, FYNNEI. The V end lost 8 bases, the J end lost 0 bases, and 15 bases lay between the germline ends. This CDR3 contains 15 residues. The CDR3: CASDWGYASTDTQYF. For the CDR3, the DNA is TGTGCCAGCGATTGGGGGTACGCTAGCACAGATACGCAGTATTTT.

The chain is built from TRBV25-1 and TRBJ2-7; D possibly matches TRBD1 or TRBD2 (6 bases each). Trimming removed 4 bases from V and 5 bases from J, with 18 bases in between. This CDR3 contains 15 residues. Germline V lookup: CDR1 MGHDK, CDR2 SYGVNS. The CDR3 loop reads CASSGGLLGGHEQYF. CDR3 nucleotide sequence: TGTGCCAGCAGTGGGGGACTGTTAGGGGGGCACGAGCAGTACTTC.

This clonotype was seen repeatedly, ten times or more. V usage is TRBV11-2 and J usage is TRBJ2-1, with D possibly TRBD1 on 6 matching bases. The germline V and J ends were trimmed by 5 bases and 2 bases, with 13 bases remaining between them. Germline CDR1 reads SGHAT; CDR2 reads FQNNGV. CDR3 length: 15 amino acids. CDR3 residues: CASSPGALAYNEQFF. The DNA for the CDR3 is TGTGCCAGCAGCCCAGGGGCACTAGCCTACAATGAGCAGTTCTTC.

This chain links TRBV6-5 with TRBJ2-1; 13 positions agree with TRBD2. CDR1 is MNHEY, CDR2 SVGAGI, per germline. With V trimmed by 5 bases and J by 7 bases, 5 bases remained unmatched. This CDR3 is built from 15 residues. The CDR3 region is CASSTGTSGANEQFF. The CDR3 nucleotides are TGTGCCAGCAGTACTGGGACTAGCGGGGCGAATGAGCAGTTCTTC.

The chain links TRBV5-1 to TRBJ1-1; TRBD1 aligns across 7 bases. Germline V CDR1 and CDR2: SGHRS, YFSETQ. There are 17 residues in the CDR3. Germline trimming cut 7 bases from V and 0 bases from J; bases unmatched to any gene: 15. The CDR3 DNA sequence: TGCGCCAGCCATACGACAGGTAGGACAGGCATGAACACTGAAGCTTTCTTT. The encoded protein is CASHTTGRTGMNTEAFF.

This clonotype showed up just a few times. Sequence at one end of the junction differs from germline and may be a read error. The chain uses TRBV7-7 and TRBJ2-5; D is possibly TRBD1 (6 bases). The CDR3 runs to 15 residues. CDR1 is SSHAT, CDR2 FNYEAQ, per germline (reference sequence). CDR3 in amino acids: CASSLGGSNQETQYF. The CDR3 bases are TGTGCTAGCAGCTTAGGGGGTAGCAACCAAGAGACCCAGTACTTC.

V is TRBV12-3 or TRBV12-4 and J is TRBJ2-5, with TRBD1 matching 7 bases. CDR3 length: 14 amino acids. J was trimmed by 2 bases and V by 5 bases; bases with no gene match: 5. This chain's CDR3 is CASSRQGRQETQYF. CDR3 bases: TGTGCCAGCAGTAGACAGGGTCGGCAAGAGACCCAGTACTTC.

Only a few counts were recorded for this clonotype. The J gene is TRBJ2-5, the V gene TRBV4-1; D is perhaps TRBD1 or TRBD2 (5 bases each). The CDR3 is 17 amino acids. Trimming cost V 4 bases and J 5 bases, with 23 bases left between them. CDR1 MGHRA and CDR2 YSYEKL come from the germline V gene. The CDR3 loop is CASSRKGRDQPQETQYF. As DNA, the CDR3 is TGCGCCAGCAGCCGAAAGGGACGGGATCAACCTCAGGAGACCCAGTACTTC.